A single T cell receptor (beta chain) is shown here with its context. Its target is unknown. Germline-derived CDR1 and CDR2 are MNHNS and SASEGT. The length of the CDR3 is 15 residues. The V and J ends lost 4 bases and 4 bases respectively, with 16 bases between them. The entry originates in a study of T cells in localized non-small cell lung cancer. General study findings and limits: Researchers found a median around 50 of the top 100 tumor clones in adjacent lung. Uninvolved adjacent lung, not tumor, had the highest T cell clonality. Heterogeneity cannot be ruled out, as sequencing used one tumor region only.

The assay was immunoSEQ multiplex PCR, and TCRdb's table has in-frame clones only and misses some. The data contain 25,000 to 35,000 clones, around 90% of them seen just once; the ten biggest clones take up approximately 6%. The V call is TRBV6-1, the J call TRBJ1-2; D ambiguous. This clonotype was sampled from a man aged 40 to 70 with stage II lung adenocarcinoma. The source material was PBMCs, sampled before any cancer treatment. CDR3 sequence: CASSVHGGPSYGYTF. Written as DNA, the CDR3 is TGTGCCAGCAGTGTTCACGGAGGGCCCAGCTATGGCTACACCTTC.